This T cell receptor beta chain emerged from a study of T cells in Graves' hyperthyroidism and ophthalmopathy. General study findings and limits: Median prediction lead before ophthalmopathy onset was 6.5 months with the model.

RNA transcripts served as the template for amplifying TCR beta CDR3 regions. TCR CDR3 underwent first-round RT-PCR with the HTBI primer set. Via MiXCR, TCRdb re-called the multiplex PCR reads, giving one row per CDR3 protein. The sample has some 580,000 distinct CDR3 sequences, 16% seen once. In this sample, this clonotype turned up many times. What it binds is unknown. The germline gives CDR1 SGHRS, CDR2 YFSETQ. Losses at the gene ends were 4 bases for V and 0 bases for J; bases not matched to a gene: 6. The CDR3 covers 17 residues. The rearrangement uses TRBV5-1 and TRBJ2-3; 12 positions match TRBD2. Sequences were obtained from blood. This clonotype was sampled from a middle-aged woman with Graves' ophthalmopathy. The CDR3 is CASSLPGTSGSTDTQYF. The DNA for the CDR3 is TGCGCCAGCAGCCTGCCTGGGACTAGCGGGAGCACAGATACGCAGTATTTT.